These T cell receptor beta chains were read from a single sample in a study of cytomegalovirus exposure and HLA in healthy donors. Assay: immunoSEQ multiplex PCR; the TCRdb copy retains only in-frame clones and omits some. The sample shows about 200,000 clones, just under 70% of them seen only once. Sequenced: PBMCs. All receptors derive from a man in his forties in good health and CMV-seropositive. CDR3s include the opening cysteine and the closing phenylalanine or tryptophan. D genes are given only for firm matches. Expanded clones get a size class; other rows say once, few or many, or leave the size out.

v_gene	abundance	j_gene	d_gene	CDR3nt	CDR3aa
TRBV6-5	NA	TRBJ1-3	NA	TGTGCCAGCAGTTACCGGGGGGCGGGAGGAAACACCATATATTTT	CASSYRGAGGNTIYF
TRBV4-1	once	TRBJ2-5	NA	TGCGCCAGCAGCCAAGTTGGAGGGGGCGGAGGGCAGTACTTC	CASSQVGGGGGQYF
TRBV19	NA	TRBJ1-4	TRBD1	TGTGCCGGCCTGGACAGGGAAAGGGAAAAACTGTTTTTT	CAGLDREREKLFF
TRBV19	NA	TRBJ1-6	NA	TGTGCCAGTAGAGTCAGAGGGGAGGGGTTGAATTCACCCCTCCACTTT	CASRVRGEGLNSPLHF
TRBV5-1	NA	TRBJ2-2	NA	TGCGCCAGCAGCGGGACTGGACTTGACACCGGGGAGCTGTTTTTT	CASSGTGLDTGELFF
TRBV7-2	few	TRBJ2-5	NA	TGTGCCAGCAGCTTACGGGGTCGGGGGCAAGAGACCCAGTACTTC	CASSLRGRGQETQYF
TRBV29-1	NA	TRBJ1-2	NA	TGCAGCGTTGAAGGTCCCCTCGGGAACTATGGCTACACCTTC	CSVEGPLGNYGYTF
TRBV19	once	TRBJ1-5	NA	TGTGCCAGTAGATCCCACAGGGCTTTGGAGCCCCAGCATTTT	CASRSHRALEPQHF
TRBV4-1	NA	TRBJ2-2	NA	TGCGCCAGCAGCCCTCTCGGGACACGAAACACCGGGGAGCTGTTTTTT	CASSPLGTRNTGELFF
TRBV10-3	NA	TRBJ1-2	NA	TGTGCCATCAGTGGGGGAGATTCGACACCCCCTTGGGACTATGGCTACACCTTC	CAISGGDSTPPWDYGYTF
TRBV15	NA	TRBJ2-3	TRBD2	TGTGCCACCAGCAGAGTCCCGCGGGGGACAGATACGCAGTATTTT	CATSRVPRGTDTQYF
TRBV25-1	once	TRBJ1-4	NA	TGTGCCAGCAGCCGGACTGGGGGGAATGAAAAACTGTTTTTT	CASSRTGGNEKLFF
TRBV5-1	NA	TRBJ2-2	NA	TGCGCCAGCAGCGAGCTCCCAGGGTCGGACACCGGGGAGCTGTTTTTT	CASSELPGSDTGELFF
TRBV7-2	NA	TRBJ2-3	NA	TGTGCCAGCAGCCGACCCACTAAGGGAGGGGGAGCGTCAGATACGCAGTATTTT	CASSRPTKGGGASDTQYF
TRBV5-6	NA	TRBJ1-1	NA	TGTGCCAGCAGCTTGGTCGGGGGACTGAACACTGAAGCTTTCTTT	CASSLVGGLNTEAFF
TRBV28	NA	TRBJ1-2	NA	TGTGCCAGCCTAAGGGGTAGATACTATGGCTACACCTTC	CASLRGRYYGYTF
TRBV18	NA	TRBJ1-1	NA	TGTGCCAGCTCACCTAAAGCTGAGTCGAGGCAGGCTTTCTTT	CASSPKAESRQAFF
TRBV15	NA	TRBJ2-4	TRBD2	TGTGCCACCAGCAGAGTAGGCGGGGAGGGGCACATTCAGTACTTC	CATSRVGGEGHIQYF
TRBV25-1	NA	TRBJ2-7	NA	TGTGCCAGCAGTGATGGGGATAAGCAGACAGACGAGCAGTACTTC	CASSDGDKQTDEQYF
TRBV4-3	NA	TRBJ2-7	NA	TGCGCCAGCAGCCAAGATAGCAATTCCTACGAGCAGTACTTC	CASSQDSNSYEQYF
TRBV10-3	NA	TRBJ2-3	TRBD2	TGTGCCATCAGGGCTAGCGGGGTGGGAGATACGCAGTATTTT	CAIRASGVGDTQYF
TRBV4-3	NA	TRBJ1-4	NA	TGCGCCAGCAGCCACAACCCCGGGGGAGTCGGTGAAAAACTGTTTTTT	CASSHNPGGVGEKLFF
TRBV12-2	NA	TRBJ1-5	NA	TGTGCAAGTCGCTTAGGACCCCTAGGGCAGGGGGCGGGCAATCAGCCCCAGCATTTT	CASRLGPLGQGAGNQPQHF
TRBV20-1	NA	TRBJ2-7	NA	TGCAGTGCCTCCGGTCCCCACGAGCAGTACTTC	CSASGPHEQYF
TRBV5-4	NA	TRBJ1-2	TRBD1	TGTGCCAGCAGCTCCAGGGGGAGAGTTAACTATGGCTACACCTTC	CASSSRGRVNYGYTF
TRBV5-4	NA	TRBJ1-2	TRBD1	TGTGCCAGCAGCATGACAGGGGGAGGCTATGGCTACACCTTC	CASSMTGGGYGYTF
TRBV4-2	NA	TRBJ2-2	NA	TGTGCCAGCAGCCAAGTCCTCGGTCTCCTGACCGGGGAGCTGTTTTTT	CASSQVLGLLTGELFF
TRBV9	NA	TRBJ2-5	TRBD2	TGTGCCAGCAGCTCGCGACTAGCGGGGGGGCAAGAGACCCAGTACTTC	CASSSRLAGGQETQYF
TRBV9	NA	TRBJ2-7	NA	TGTGCCAGCAGCGTAGAGTCCGCAGGGGCTTACGAGCAGTACTTC	CASSVESAGAYEQYF
TRBV5-1	NA	TRBJ1-4	NA	TGCGCCAGCAGCTCCTATCGGGGAACTAATGAAAAACTGTTTTTT	CASSSYRGTNEKLFF
TRBV6-6	NA	TRBJ2-3	NA	TGTGCCAGCAGTTGGGGAGGTCCTAGCACAGATACGCAGTATTTT	CASSWGGPSTDTQYF
TRBV7-2	NA	TRBJ1-5	TRBD1	TGTGCCAGCAGCTTAAACACAGGGGGCAATCAGCCCCAGCATTTT	CASSLNTGGNQPQHF
TRBV7-9	few	TRBJ1-1	TRBD1	TGTGCCAGCAGACAACAGGGGGCGGAGAACACTGAAGCTTTCTTT	CASRQQGAENTEAFF
TRBV7-2	NA	TRBJ1-1	NA	TGTGCCAGCAGCTACGGGGGGAACACTGAAGCTTTCTTT	CASSYGGNTEAFF
TRBV7-6	NA	TRBJ2-5	NA	TGTGCCAGCAGCTCGAAGGTCGACAGCTTCCAAGAGACCCAGTACTTC	CASSSKVDSFQETQYF
TRBV7-2	NA	TRBJ2-7	NA	TGTGCCAGCAGTTGGGGGGAGTACGAGCAGTACTTC	CASSWGEYEQYF
TRBV11-2	few	TRBJ2-7	TRBD1	TGTGCCAGCAGCAAGGACAGGGGGCCAGGGGAGCAGTACTTC	CASSKDRGPGEQYF
TRBV6-5	NA	TRBJ1-1	TRBD1	TGTGCCAGCAGCCCCGACAGGGGCACTGAAGCTTTCTTT	CASSPDRGTEAFF
TRBV19	NA	TRBJ1-1	NA	TGTGCCAGTAGTCTCTCGGTGAACACTGAAGCTTTCTTT	CASSLSVNTEAFF
TRBV6-1	NA	TRBJ1-6	NA	TGTGCCAGCAGCCGGACAAACACAGTTTCACCCCTCCACTTT	CASSRTNTVSPLHF
TRBV6-4	NA	TRBJ2-1	TRBD2	TGTGCCAGCAGTGCCAGCGGGGGGGCGGGTAATGAGCAGTTCTTC	CASSASGGAGNEQFF
TRBV6-6	NA	TRBJ2-7	TRBD1	TGTGCCAGCAGTTCACAGGGGGCGCCTCTATCGGACGAGCAGTACTTC	CASSSQGAPLSDEQYF
TRBV6-1	NA	TRBJ1-1	NA	TGTGCCAGCACCCAGGGGAGAGACACTGAAGCTTTCTTT	CASTQGRDTEAFF
TRBV6-1	NA	TRBJ1-2	NA	TGTGCCAGCAGTGAAGCGCTGACACCACGCTATGGCTACACCTTC	CASSEALTPRYGYTF
TRBV7-6	NA	TRBJ2-2	TRBD1	TGTGCCAGCAGCTTAGGGCCAGGGGGAGTCGGGGAGCTGTTTTTT	CASSLGPGGVGELFF
TRBV7-9	NA	TRBJ1-4	NA	TGTGCCAGCAGCCCGGGGACAACTAATGAAAAACTGTTTTTT	CASSPGTTNEKLFF
TRBV29-1	NA	TRBJ2-7	NA	TGCAGCGTTGATTTTGGGACTCGGGCCTACGAGCAGTACTTC	CSVDFGTRAYEQYF
TRBV5-4	NA	TRBJ1-1	NA	TGTGCCAGCAGCTTGAAGCAGGGCGGGGGCACTGAAGCTTTCTTT	CASSLKQGGGTEAFF
TRBV19	NA	TRBJ2-3	TRBD1	TGTGCCAGTAGTGACGACAGGGTTTCAGATACGCAGTATTTT	CASSDDRVSDTQYF
TRBV7-9	once	TRBJ2-4	TRBD1	TGTGCCAGCAGCCAAACCCAGGGGGCTCAGTACTTC	CASSQTQGAQYF
TRBV29-1	NA	TRBJ2-5	NA	TGCAGCGACGGACGGGTGGGGCCCCAAGAGACCCAGTACTTC	CSDGRVGPQETQYF
TRBV5-1	NA	TRBJ2-3	TRBD2	TGCGCCAGCAGCTTGGTGACTAGCGGGGGAGGCACAGATACGCAGTATTTT	CASSLVTSGGGTDTQYF
TRBV18	NA	TRBJ2-2	NA	TGTGCCAGCTCACCAGGAGGGACCGGGGAGCTGTTTTTT	CASSPGGTGELFF
TRBV18	NA	TRBJ1-2	NA	TGTGCCAGCTCACCACCGGCAGACTATGGCTACACCTTC	CASSPPADYGYTF
TRBV18	NA	TRBJ1-1	TRBD1	TGTGCCAGCTCACCGGCAAATACAGGGGCGAACACTGAAGCTTTCTTT	CASSPANTGANTEAFF